The clone carrying this T cell receptor beta chain turned up a few times. Antigen specificity is unknown. These data are taken from a study of OX40 agonist ivuxolimab in advanced cancers. Study information: Checkpoint inhibitors had been given previously to about 40% of patients. Whole-study results and caveats: CD4+ and CD8+ blood T cells expanded clonally by week 6 at 0.1 to 3.0 mg/kg.

Looked up from germline, CDR1 is GTSNPN and CDR2 is SVGIG (reference sequence). Deletions cut 4 bases from V and 7 bases from J, with 14 bases between. The CDR3 spans 13 residues. Assay used: immunoSEQ multiplex PCR; TCRdb lists only in-frame clones, some missing. In the table there are over 20,000 clones, roughly 73% of which are singletons. This material consisted of CD4+ or CD8+ T cells sorted from blood, taken in a trial of the OX40 agonist ivuxolimab. The receptor comes from an adult with an advanced solid tumor such as melanoma, head and neck, liver or kidney cancer. V usage is TRBV30 and J usage is TRBJ2-1; D may be TRBD1 or TRBD2 (5 bases each). The DNA of the CDR3 is TGTGCCTGGACGGACGGGGCCGGGAATGAGCAGTTCTTC. Encoded protein: CAWTDGAGNEQFF.